Presented here are 4 T cell receptor beta chains from one specimen sequenced in a study of cytomegalovirus exposure and HLA in healthy donors. The PCR ran on 60 Vbeta and 13 Jbeta primers. Some clones are missing from TCRdb's copy, which holds only in-frame ones; the method was immunoSEQ multiplex PCR. The data contain about 150,000 clones, around 60% of them singletons. The sequencing input was PBMCs. The receptors derive from a woman aged 55-70 years in good health and CMV-seropositive.

This clone was counted only a few times. The gene calls are TRBV27 and TRBJ1-1, with D uncertain. Deletions cut 5 bases from V and 4 bases from J, with 14 bases between. In germline, CDR1 is MNHEY, CDR2 SMNVEV (reference sequence). The CDR3 is made up of 14 amino acids. The CDR3 region is CASSASTSVTEAFF. In DNA form, the CDR3 reads TGTGCCAGCAGTGCCTCTACGAGCGTCACTGAAGCTTTCTTT.

This rearrangement joins TRBV30 to TRBJ2-5; 9 nucleotides agree with TRBD2. The germline V gene has CDR1 GTSNPN and CDR2 SVGIG (reference sequence). There are 14 residues in the CDR3. V lost 5 bases and J lost 2; bases outside the gene matches: 6. The CDR3, as DNA: TGTGCCTGGGGTGCGGGAGGGCCTCAAGAGACCCAGTACTTC. Its translation is CAWGAGGPQETQYF.

V usage is TRBV7-2 and J usage is TRBJ2-7, with D maybe TRBD1 (5 bases). The V gene's germline CDR1 is SGHTA and CDR2 FQGNSA. The CDR3 is made up of 15 amino acids. Trimming took off 5 bases at V and 7 bases at J, with 21 bases between the two ends. The CDR3: CASSPPSRQSWEQYF. Written as DNA, the CDR3 is TGTGCCAGCAGCCCCCCTTCACGACAGTCGTGGGAGCAGTACTTC. The variable domain in full, completed from reference TRBV7-2 and TRBJ2-7, reads GAGVSQSPSNKVTEKGKDVELRCDPISGHTALYWYRQSLGQGLEFLIYFQGNSAPDKSGLPSDRFSAERTGGSVSTLTIQRTQQEDSAVYLCASSPPSRQSWEQYFGPGTRLTVT.

The V gene is TRBV7-2, the J gene TRBJ1-5; possible D gene TRBD1, 6 bases. The CDR3 is 14 amino acids. V shed 5 bases and J shed 7 bases, with 15 bases lying between them. Germline V gives CDR1 SGHTA, CDR2 FQGNSA. In DNA, the CDR3 is TGTGCCAGCAGCATTTACAGGGACGGACAGCCCCAGCATTTT. This codes for CASSIYRDGQPQHF.